A selection of T cell receptor beta chains follows, all from one sample in a study of regulatory dendritic cells for organ transplantation. Sequencing was performed with immunoSEQ multiplex PCR; in TCRdb, only in-frame clones are kept and a portion is missing. The repertoire includes tens of thousands of clones, 60% to 80% of them detected once, and around 1% sits in the top ten. The sample taken for sequencing was memory CD4+ T cells from blood. The receptors derive from a human donor in good health. The CDR3 runs from the conserved cysteine through the conserved F or W. Fields, in order: clone size, V gene, D gene, J gene, CDR3 protein, CDR3 DNA. The D gene is left open where the match is weak. Expanded clones get a size class; other rows say once, few or many, or leave the size out.

clone_size: NA; v_call: TRBV7-6; d_call: TRBD1; j_call: TRBJ1-6; cdr3_aa: CASSLRDRGSTSPLHF; cdr3_nt: TGTGCCAGCAGCTTAAGGGACAGGGGTTCTACTTCACCCCTCCACTTT
clone_size: NA; v_call: TRBV6-1; d_call: NA; j_call: TRBJ1-1; cdr3_aa: CASSTGNEAFF; cdr3_nt: TGTGCCAGCAGTACCGGGAACGAAGCTTTCTTT
clone_size: NA; v_call: TRBV6-6; d_call: NA; j_call: TRBJ2-5; cdr3_aa: CASSRGQETQYF; cdr3_nt: TGTGCCAGCAGTAGGGGCCAAGAGACCCAGTACTTC
clone_size: NA; v_call: TRBV11-3; d_call: TRBD1; j_call: TRBJ1-1; cdr3_aa: CASSSGQGAGTEAFF; cdr3_nt: TGTGCCAGCAGCTCAGGACAGGGGGCAGGGACTGAAGCTTTCTTT
clone_size: few; v_call: TRBV2; d_call: TRBD1; j_call: TRBJ2-2; cdr3_aa: CASRAGQGGTGELFF; cdr3_nt: TGTGCCAGCAGGGCAGGACAGGGAGGCACCGGGGAGCTGTTTTTT
clone_size: once; v_call: TRBV19; d_call: NA; j_call: TRBJ1-1; cdr3_aa: CASSRAGRANTEAFF; cdr3_nt: TGTGCCAGTAGTAGGGCAGGGAGGGCTAACACTGAAGCTTTCTTT
clone_size: NA; v_call: TRBV5-1; d_call: NA; j_call: TRBJ1-4; cdr3_aa: CASSLESANEKLFF; cdr3_nt: TGCGCCAGCAGCTTGGAGTCGGCTAATGAAAAACTGTTTTTT
clone_size: once; v_call: TRBV19; d_call: NA; j_call: TRBJ2-5; cdr3_aa: CATGQFQETQYF; cdr3_nt: TGTGCCACAGGACAGTTCCAAGAGACCCAGTACTTC
clone_size: few; v_call: TRBV7-9; d_call: TRBD1; j_call: TRBJ2-7; cdr3_aa: CASSSGTGGSYEQYF; cdr3_nt: TGTGCCAGCAGCTCTGGGACAGGGGGTTCCTACGAGCAGTACTTC
clone_size: NA; v_call: TRBV11-1; d_call: TRBD1; j_call: TRBJ2-7; cdr3_aa: CASSPTGASYEQYF; cdr3_nt: TGTGCCAGCAGCCCAACAGGGGCCTCCTACGAGCAGTACTTC
clone_size: NA; v_call: TRBV19; d_call: NA; j_call: TRBJ1-2; cdr3_aa: CASSPGSRGYTF; cdr3_nt: TGTGCCAGTAGTCCAGGGTCGCGGGGCTACACCTTC
clone_size: NA; v_call: TRBV29-1; d_call: TRBD1; j_call: TRBJ2-2; cdr3_aa: CSVGQGNTGELFF; cdr3_nt: TGCAGCGTGGGACAGGGGAACACCGGGGAGCTGTTTTTT
clone_size: few; v_call: TRBV18; d_call: NA; j_call: TRBJ1-5; cdr3_aa: CASSAGSNQPQHF; cdr3_nt: TGTGCCAGCTCAGCAGGAAGCAATCAGCCCCAGCATTTT
clone_size: NA; v_call: TRBV7-2; d_call: NA; j_call: TRBJ1-4; cdr3_aa: CASSLRGYNEKLFF; cdr3_nt: TGTGCCAGCAGCCTTAGGGGATATAATGAAAAACTGTTTTTT
clone_size: NA; v_call: TRBV25-1; d_call: NA; j_call: TRBJ2-5; cdr3_aa: CASSRELDIQETQYF; cdr3_nt: TGTGCCAGCAGCCGGGAGTTGGATATTCAAGAGACCCAGTACTTC
clone_size: NA; v_call: TRBV19; d_call: NA; j_call: TRBJ1-2; cdr3_aa: CASSRGLWDGYTF; cdr3_nt: TGTGCCAGTAGCCGGGGTCTTTGGGATGGCTACACCTTC
clone_size: NA; v_call: TRBV23-1; d_call: TRBD2; j_call: TRBJ2-7; cdr3_aa: CASSHNKGGTRYF; cdr3_nt: TGCGCCAGCAGTCACAACAAGGGGGGGACTAGGTACTTC
clone_size: NA; v_call: TRBV7-6; d_call: TRBD1; j_call: TRBJ1-6; cdr3_aa: CASSMNRGRSSPLHF; cdr3_nt: TGTGCCAGCAGCATGAACAGGGGGCGAAGTTCACCCCTCCACTTT
clone_size: NA; v_call: TRBV7-8; d_call: TRBD1; j_call: TRBJ1-2; cdr3_aa: CASSLGLQGARGYTF; cdr3_nt: TGTGCCAGCAGCTTAGGGCTACAGGGGGCACGGGGCTACACCTTC
clone_size: NA; v_call: TRBV10-2; d_call: NA; j_call: TRBJ2-1; cdr3_aa: CASTKELSLAYNEQFF; cdr3_nt: TGCGCCAGCACAAAAGAACTTTCCTTGGCCTACAATGAGCAGTTCTTC
clone_size: NA; v_call: TRBV19; d_call: NA; j_call: TRBJ1-1; cdr3_aa: CASSSSRGSYTEAFF; cdr3_nt: TGTGCCAGTAGTAGTAGCAGGGGTTCGTACACTGAAGCTTTCTTT
clone_size: NA; v_call: TRBV5-1; d_call: NA; j_call: TRBJ2-7; cdr3_aa: CASSFSSGTPTYEQYF; cdr3_nt: TGCGCCAGCAGCTTCTCCTCCGGGACACCAACCTACGAGCAGTACTTC
clone_size: NA; v_call: TRBV2; d_call: NA; j_call: TRBJ1-2; cdr3_aa: CASSEAGAANYGYTF; cdr3_nt: TGTGCCAGCAGTGAAGCTGGAGCAGCTAACTATGGCTACACCTTC
clone_size: NA; v_call: TRBV28; d_call: TRBD2; j_call: TRBJ2-2; cdr3_aa: CASSLSLGGGGTGELFF; cdr3_nt: TGTGCCAGCAGTTTATCCTTAGGCGGGGGAGGAACCGGGGAGCTGTTTTTT
clone_size: NA; v_call: TRBV6-6; d_call: NA; j_call: TRBJ2-3; cdr3_aa: CASSRQLSADTQYF; cdr3_nt: TGTGCCAGCAGTCGACAGCTCTCGGCTGATACGCAGTATTTT
clone_size: NA; v_call: TRBV6-1; d_call: TRBD1; j_call: TRBJ1-2; cdr3_aa: CATGTGVGYTF; cdr3_nt: TGTGCCACCGGGACAGGGGTTGGCTACACCTTC
clone_size: NA; v_call: TRBV4-2; d_call: TRBD2; j_call: TRBJ2-3; cdr3_aa: CASSQDFQRGDTTDTQYF; cdr3_nt: TGTGCCAGCAGCCAAGATTTCCAGCGGGGGGATACCACAGATACGCAGTATTTT
clone_size: NA; v_call: TRBV7-6; d_call: NA; j_call: TRBJ2-2; cdr3_aa: CASSPQGSGNTGELFF; cdr3_nt: TGTGCCAGCAGCCCCCAGGGTAGCGGGAACACCGGGGAGCTGTTTTTT
clone_size: few; v_call: TRBV6-5; d_call: NA; j_call: TRBJ1-1; cdr3_aa: CASSVNRDPAFF; cdr3_nt: TGTGCCAGCAGCGTCAACCGGGATCCGGCTTTCTTT
clone_size: NA; v_call: TRBV5-1; d_call: NA; j_call: TRBJ1-5; cdr3_aa: CASSLGPQGYQPQHF; cdr3_nt: TGCGCCAGCAGCTTGGGTCCCCAGGGGTATCAGCCCCAGCATTTT